The 9 T cell receptor beta chains reported below all come from one sample, sequenced in a study of a mutant IDH1 vaccine in newly diagnosed glioma. Produced via immunoSEQ multiplex PCR; TCRdb's table is partial and in-frame only. Of about 30,000 clones listed, 78% are singletons. This sample's time point: week 35, safety follow-up. Each dose of the vaccine consisted of 300 ug of mutant IDH1 20-mer peptide, with topical imiquimod. No antigens are known for them. Sequencing used PBMCs, obtained from a glioma patient whose treatment included an IDH1 peptide vaccine. The receptors come from a woman aged 40-49 years with glioma.

The V gene is TRBV15, the J gene TRBJ1-2; D uncertain. The CDR3 has 13 residues. Between the trimmed V and J ends, which lost 0 bases and 8 bases, there was a span of 10 bases. Germline-derived CDR1 and CDR2 are LNHNV and YYDKDF (reference sequence). CDR3: CATSRDLGEGYTF. The CDR3 coding sequence is TGTGCCACCAGCAGAGATCTAGGAGAGGGCTACACCTTC.

The chain links TRBV9 to TRBJ1-3, with D possibly being TRBD1 (5 bases). Germline V gives CDR1 SGDLS, CDR2 YYNGEE. The CDR3 has 14 amino acids. Trimming shortened V by 4 bases and J by 2 bases, and 10 bases separated the two germline ends. The CDR3 DNA is TGTGCCAGCAGCCCTGGGGGGACTGGAAACACCATATATTTT. It codes for CASSPGGTGNTIYF.

This clone was found a few times. This chain joins TRBV6-1 and TRBJ2-7; 7 bases line up with TRBD1. The germline V gene has CDR1 MNHNS and CDR2 SASEGT. The CDR3 loop spans 14 amino acids. Unmatched junction bases numbered 7, after V lost 6 bases and J lost 2 bases. The CDR3, as DNA: TGTGCCAGCAGGGACCGGCAGGGGGCCTACGAGCAGTACTTC. Translated, it gives CASRDRQGAYEQYF.

This clone was detected only a few times. The chain has TRBV5-6 and TRBJ2-3, with 8 nucleotides matching TRBD2. The V gene end was trimmed by 0 bases and the J gene end by 8 bases; junction bases not matched to a gene: 5. Germline CDR1 SGHDT, CDR2 YYEEEE. The length of the CDR3 is 14 residues. The CDR3 reads CASSLGGGQGTQYF. CDR3 DNA sequence: TGTGCCAGCAGCTTGGGCGGGGGGCAGGGTACGCAGTATTTT.

This clone has just one count. The V gene is TRBV5-6, the J gene TRBJ1-2; weak D call: TRBD1 (5 bases). The germline V gene encodes CDR1 SGHDT and CDR2 YYEEEE. V was cut by 0 bases and J by 7 bases, with 19 bases left in between. There are 16 residues in the CDR3. The CDR3 loop is CASSLEALGGASGYTF. In DNA, the CDR3 is TGTGCCAGCAGCTTGGAGGCCTTGGGTGGGGCAAGTGGCTACACCTTC.

The V call is TRBV5-1, the J call TRBJ1-2; a weak D match, TRBD1 (5 bases). V lost 2 bases to trimming and J lost 2 bases, with 10 bases between them. The CDR3 sequence is 14 residues long. Germline V lookup: CDR1 SGHRS, CDR2 YFSETQ. CDR3 region: CASSLGVRNYGYTF. The CDR3 DNA reads TGCGCCAGCAGCTTAGGGGTCAGGAACTATGGCTACACCTTC. The full variable domain, in which reference TRBV5-1 and TRBJ1-2 provide the parts outside the CDR3, is KAGVTQTPRYLIKTRGQQVTLSCSPISGHRSVSWYQQTPGQGLQFLFEYFSETQRNKGNFPGRFSGRQFSNSRSEMNVSTLELGDSALYLCASSLGVRNYGYTFGSGTRLTVV.

The gene calls are TRBV10-2 and TRBJ2-1; 8 nucleotides agree with TRBD2. Germline CDR1 and CDR2: WSHSY and SAAADI. The CDR3 runs 14 residues. V was clipped by 6 bases and J by 6 bases; unmatched bases: 7. CDR3 nucleotides: TGCGCCAGCAGGCGGGAGGCCCTCCTCAATGAGCAGTTCTTC. Its translation: CASRREALLNEQFF.

The V gene is TRBV9, the J gene TRBJ2-3, with D possibly being TRBD1 or TRBD2 (5 bases each). Germline V CDR1 and CDR2: SGDLS, YYNGEE. CDR3 length: 14 amino acids. The germline V and J ends were trimmed by 6 bases and 1 base, with 12 bases remaining between them. As DNA, the CDR3 is TGTGCCAGCACCAGCCTGGGGGGCACAGATACGCAGTATTTT. This encodes CASTSLGGTDTQYF.

The CDR3 sequence is CASSRSAAGGYTF. The CDR3 coding sequence is TGTGCCAGCAGCCGTTCCGCAGCTGGCGGCTACACCTTC. The chain couples TRBV5-4 to TRBJ1-2, with D hard to call. Trimming removed 4 bases from V and 8 bases from J, with 15 bases in between. CDR3 length equals 13 residues. Germline V gives CDR1 SGHNT, CDR2 YYREEE (reference sequence).